This T cell receptor beta chain stems from a study of OX40 agonist ivuxolimab in advanced cancers. General study findings and limits: The study observed clonal expansion of CD4+ and CD8+ blood T cells by week 6 at 0.1 to 3.0 mg/kg.

The CDR3 extends over 16 amino acids. Trimming at V came to 4 bases and at J to 4 bases, leaving 9 bases not matched to a gene. Germline CDR1 reads SGDLS; CDR2 reads YYNGEE. As to this clone: Its antigen is unknown.

Measured with immunoSEQ multiplex PCR; TCRdb has only the in-frame clones, and not every one. This table holds tens of thousands of clones, around 85% found once. Specimen: CD4+ or CD8+ T cells sorted from blood, collected in a trial of the OX40 agonist ivuxolimab. The genes are TRBV9 and TRBJ2-2; 8 bases align to TRBD1. The source of this sequence is an adult with an advanced solid tumor such as melanoma, head and neck, liver or kidney cancer. The DNA of the CDR3 is TGTGCCAGCAGCTCTGACACAGGGGGAACCACCGGGGAGCTGTTTTTT. Its translation is CASSSDTGGTTGELFF.